The sequence of this T cell receptor (beta chain) was determined in a study of blood T cells in healthy people across ages. J was trimmed by 6 bases and V by 4 bases; bases with no gene match: 12. The CDR3 sequence is 16 residues long. Per germline, CDR1 PRHDT and CDR2 FYEKMQ (reference sequence). Then a second PCR, running about 6 to 11 cycles, was carried out with a sample-barcoded 5' primer and a J-beta primer mix. TCRdb used MiXCR to reprocess the 5' RACE reads, holding one entry per CDR3 protein. The sample shows about 1.6 million distinct CDR3 sequences, about 31% of them seen only once. This clonotype was picked up a small number of times.

The chain recombines TRBV13 with TRBJ2-3; 8 nucleotides align to TRBD2. The TCR originated in a woman aged 25 to 39 in good health. Material: blood. CDR3 DNA: TGTGCCAGCAGCTCTTACCAGCGGGAGTTGGGGGATACGCAGTATTTT. Translating it yields CASSSYQRELGDTQYF.